Following are 32 T cell receptor beta chains from one sample sequenced in a study of blood T cell repertoires in COVID-19. TCRdb keeps only in-frame clones here, not all; method: immunoSEQ multiplex PCR. The table shows hundreds of thousands of clones, with around 86% occurring only once. The sequenced material came from peripheral blood. The origin of the receptors is a woman between 25 and 40 years old with active or convalescent COVID-19.

The chain couples TRBV27 to TRBJ1-6; TRBD1 might be the D (5 bases). Germline V gives CDR1 MNHEY, CDR2 SMNVEV (reference sequence). The CDR3 sequence is 15 residues long. The V end lost 0 bases, the J end lost 10 bases, and 13 bases lay between the germline ends. The CDR3 DNA reads as TGTGCCAGCAGTTTATCGATGCCAGGGTGGTCACCCCTCCACTTT. Residues: CASSLSMPGWSPLHF.

Only one count was recorded for this clone. The gene calls are TRBV7-6 and TRBJ2-1, with TRBD2 as a possible D gene (5 bases). V dropped 5 bases and J dropped 7 bases, with 12 bases sitting between them. This CDR3 contains 13 residues. Germline V gene lookup returns CDR1 SGHVS and CDR2 FNYEAQ. DNA for the CDR3: TGTGCCAGCAGCACAGACCGAGGGAATGAGCAGTTCTTC. Its protein is CASSTDRGNEQFF.

This clone was counted once. The chain links TRBV30 to TRBJ1-3, with D hard to call. Germline loops: CDR1 GTSNPN, CDR2 SVGIG (reference sequence). The CDR3 sequence is 15 residues long. V was trimmed by 0 bases and J by 0 bases, leaving 9 bases between them. CDR3 in amino acids: CAWSVEQSSGNTIYF. CDR3 in DNA: TGTGCCTGGAGTGTAGAACAGAGCTCTGGAAACACCATATATTTT.

This clone is a singleton in its sample. The genes are TRBV6-1 and TRBJ2-7, with 7 bases aligning to TRBD1. This CDR3 contains 14 residues. The trim removed 0 bases at V and 3 bases at J, leaving 2 bases unmatched. From germline, CDR1 is MNHNS and CDR2 SASEGT. The CDR3 protein is CASSEATGIYEQYF. CDR3 bases: TGTGCCAGCAGTGAAGCGACAGGGATCTACGAGCAGTACTTC.

CDR3 sequence reads: CASSLEVGSSYEQYF. Written as DNA, the CDR3 is TGCGCCAGCAGCTTGGAGGTAGGGAGCTCCTACGAGCAGTACTTC. The chain combines TRBV5-1 with TRBJ2-7; D perhaps matches TRBD2 (5 bases). With 0 bases removed from V and 0 bases from J, the gap between germline ends came to 10 bases. CDR1 is SGHRS and CDR2 is YFSETQ in the germline V gene. The CDR3 consists of 15 residues.

The V gene is TRBV27, the J gene TRBJ1-2; 7 bases are shared with TRBD1. The CDR3 has 15 residues. Germline CDR1 is MNHEY and CDR2 is SMNVEV (reference sequence). V was clipped by 2 bases and J by 4 bases; unmatched bases: 7. The CDR3 DNA follows: TGTGCCAGCAGTTTACAAGGACAGGCTGCCTATGGCTACACCTTC. This encodes CASSLQGQAAYGYTF.

This chain joins TRBV15 and TRBJ1-2; a possible D gene is TRBD1 (6 bases). CDR1 and CDR2 from the germline V gene are LNHNV and YYDKDF (reference sequence). The CDR3 is 18 residues long. With 0 bases removed from V and 3 bases from J, the gap between germline ends came to 20 bases. This chain's CDR3 is CATSRDLRRGGSDYGYTF. The CDR3 bases are TGTGCCACCAGCAGAGACTTAAGAAGGGGGGGAAGCGACTATGGCTACACCTTC.

The genes are TRBV5-1 and TRBJ2-3, with a tentative D call TRBD2 (5 bases). Germline V gives CDR1 SGHRS, CDR2 YFSETQ. Deletions cut 0 bases from V and 1 base from J, with 12 bases between. This CDR3 comprises 16 residues. CDR3: CASSLADSQGTDTQYF. CDR3 bases: TGCGCCAGCAGCTTGGCGGACTCCCAAGGCACAGATACGCAGTATTTT.

The chain links TRBV13 to TRBJ1-1; D not certain. In germline, CDR1 is PRHDT, CDR2 FYEKMQ (reference sequence). The CDR3 runs 14 residues. Deletions cut 0 bases from V and 8 bases from J, with 13 bases between. CDR3 sequence reads: CASSLGRRAGEAFF. CDR3 sequence (DNA): TGTGCCAGCAGCTTAGGAAGGAGGGCAGGCGAAGCTTTCTTT.

The CDR3 spells CASSAQGGVSSGNTIYF. As DNA, the CDR3 is TGTGCCAGCAGCGCACAAGGGGGCGTCAGCTCTGGAAACACCATATATTTT. The chain is built from TRBV7-6 and TRBJ1-3; 7 positions agree with TRBD1. Trimming at V came to 5 bases and at J to 0 bases, leaving 10 bases not matched to a gene. This CDR3 spans 17 amino acids. Germline CDR1 is SGHVS and CDR2 is FNYEAQ.

The chain recombines TRBV7-8 with TRBJ1-5; tentative D call: TRBD1 (6 bases). V was pared by 5 bases and J by 5 bases, with 13 bases between. This CDR3 region has 14 residues. Germline loops: CDR1 SGHVS, CDR2 FQNEAQ. DNA for the CDR3: TGTGCCAGCAGCACCCAGGACAGCGATCAGCCCCAGCATTTT. Its protein is CASSTQDSDQPQHF.

The V gene is TRBV5-5, the J gene TRBJ2-7, with TRBD1 matching 9 bases. This CDR3 has 14 residues. V dropped 4 bases and J dropped 5; count of bases not matched to a gene: 7. Germline V gene data show CDR1 as SGHKS and CDR2 as YYEKEE (reference sequence). CDR3 protein: CASSDHRGRNEQYF. Here the CDR3 DNA reads TGTGCCAGCAGCGATCACAGGGGGCGGAACGAGCAGTACTTC.

This clone was found once. Here the CDR3 reads CASSLVTGTGREKLFF. The CDR3 coding sequence is TGCGCCAGCAGCTTGGTCACCGGGACAGGGCGCGAAAAACTGTTTTTT. The chain uses TRBV5-1 and TRBJ1-4, with 9 bases that match TRBD1. The V gene end was trimmed by 0 bases and the J gene end by 8 bases; junction bases not matched to a gene: 8. The CDR3 contains 16 residues. From germline, CDR1 is SGHRS and CDR2 YFSETQ.

The chain has TRBV5-1 and TRBJ2-2; 10 bases line up with TRBD1. The CDR3 spans 18 residues. Trimming removed 3 bases from V and 1 base from J; junction bases left unmatched: 9. Per germline, CDR1 SGHRS and CDR2 YFSETQ. This chain's CDR3 is CASSYPGQGQLNTGELFF. As DNA, the CDR3 is TGCGCCAGCAGCTATCCGGGACAGGGGCAATTGAACACCGGGGAGCTGTTTTTT. Filled out from reference TRBV5-1 and TRBJ2-2, the complete variable domain reads KAGVTQTPRYLIKTRGQQVTLSCSPISGHRSVSWYQQTPGQGLQFLFEYFSETQRNKGNFPGRFSGRQFSNSRSEMNVSTLELGDSALYLCASSYPGQGQLNTGELFFGEGSRLTVL.

This rearrangement joins TRBV19 to TRBJ1-1, with TRBD1 matching 8 bases. V lost 6 bases and J lost 5; bases outside the gene matches: 8. The CDR3 length is 14 residues. Germline values: CDR1 LNHDA, CDR2 SQIVND (reference sequence). CDR3 DNA: TGTGCCAGTAGGGCAGGGGGCTCGAGGACTGAAGCTTTCTTT. Translating gives CASRAGGSRTEAFF.

The chain has TRBV7-9 and TRBJ2-7; 7 positions match TRBD1. Germline CDR1 and CDR2: SEHNR and FQNEAQ (reference sequence). V lost 4 bases, J lost 0 bases, and 3 bases stayed unmatched. The CDR3 has 14 amino acids. CDR3 loop: CASSYTGDSYEQYF. In DNA form, the CDR3 reads TGTGCCAGCAGCTACACAGGGGACTCCTACGAGCAGTACTTC. The whole variable domain, filled in from reference TRBV7-9 and TRBJ2-7, reads DTGVSQNPRHKITKRGQNVTFRCDPISEHNRLYWYRQTLGQGPEFLTYFQNEAQLEKSRLLSDRFSAERPKGSFSTLEIQRTEQGDSAMYLCASSYTGDSYEQYFGPGTRLTVT.

The chain is built from TRBV2 and TRBJ2-2; D may be TRBD1 (5 bases). The V end lost 6 bases, the J end lost 7 bases, and 12 bases lay between the germline ends. The germline CDR1 and CDR2 sequences are SNHLY and FYNNEI. The CDR3 runs 13 residues. The CDR3 DNA is TGTGCCAGCAGCGTCAGGGTGGGCGGGGAGCTGTTTTTT. Protein sequence: CASSVRVGGELFF.

The table lists this clone with a count of one. V and J are TRBV28 and TRBJ1-1; D is possibly TRBD1 (5 bases). V lost 1 base to trimming and J lost 4 bases, with 19 bases between them. The CDR3 runs to 17 residues. Germline-derived CDR1 and CDR2 are MDHEN and SYDVKM. This CDR3 is CASSLLDTKSDPTEAFF. The CDR3 coding sequence is TGTGCCAGCAGTTTATTGGACACCAAGTCTGATCCCACTGAAGCTTTCTTT.

The V and J genes are TRBV7-4 and TRBJ1-1, with D hard to call. The CDR3 spans 13 residues. The V gene's germline CDR1 is SGHVT and CDR2 SQSDAQ. V was shortened by 6 bases and J by 10 bases, with 18 bases between the two germline ends. Here the CDR3 DNA reads TGTGCCAGCAGTCGAAGACACGCCATAGGAGCTTTCTTT. The encoded protein is CASSRRHAIGAFF.

This sequence joins TRBV5-1 and TRBJ1-1; the D is unclear. The CDR3 totals 14 residues. Trimming removed 0 bases at V and 0 bases at J, with 6 bases between. The germline CDR1 and CDR2 sequences are SGHRS and YFSETQ. The CDR3 sequence: CASSLGAMNTEAFF. The CDR3 nucleotides read TGCGCCAGCAGCTTGGGGGCGATGAACACTGAAGCTTTCTTT.

The chain links TRBV3-1 (or the pseudogene TRBV3-2) to TRBJ1-5; D is undetermined. V was trimmed by 4 bases and J by 0 bases, leaving 7 bases between them. CDR3 size: 14 residues. CDR1 is LGHDT, CDR2 YNNKEL, per germline (reference sequence). CDR3 nucleotide sequence: TGTGCCAGCAGCCGCGGAGTTAGCAATCAGCCCCAGCATTTT. This sequence encodes CASSRGVSNQPQHF.

V is TRBV7-9 and J is TRBJ1-2; 9 bases agree with TRBD1. Per the germline V gene, CDR1 is SEHNR and CDR2 is FQNEAQ (reference sequence). The CDR3 totals 16 residues. Trimming at V came to 5 bases and at J to 1 base, leaving 8 bases not matched to a gene. CDR3 sequence reads: CASSNSTGGLNYGYTF. The CDR3 DNA sequence: TGTGCCAGCAGCAATAGCACAGGGGGCCTTAACTATGGCTACACCTTC.

This rearrangement joins TRBV20-1 to TRBJ2-5, with D maybe TRBD2 (5 bases). Germline-derived CDR1 and CDR2 are DFQATT and SNEGSKA (reference sequence). The CDR3 is 13 amino acids. V lost 3 bases, J lost 2 bases, and 10 bases lay in between. The CDR3 bases are TGCAGTGCTAGTAGGCGAGGGCAAGAGACCCAGTACTTC. It codes for CSASRRGQETQYF.

This chain links TRBV24-1 with TRBJ1-4; D gene unclear. The germline V gene has CDR1 KGHDR and CDR2 SFDVKD. Trimming pared 2 bases from V and 3 bases from J, leaving 15 bases between. This CDR3 spans 17 amino acids. The DNA for the CDR3 is TGTGCCACCAGTGATTCCGGGCCCAGCGGGGCTAATGAAAAACTGTTTTTT. Translating it yields CATSDSGPSGANEKLFF.

This sequence joins TRBV12-3 or TRBV12-4 and TRBJ2-3, with unresolved D. Trimming took 0 bases from V and 8 from J, leaving 6 bases between them. The CDR3 contains 12 residues. DNA for the CDR3: TGTGCCAGCAGTTTAGCACATGGTACGCAGTATTTT. It is translated as CASSLAHGTQYF.

The chain uses TRBV10-3 and TRBJ2-6; D call uncertain. This CDR3 region has 15 residues. Germline V gene sequence: CDR1 ENHRY, CDR2 SYGVKD. The V end was cut by 4 bases, the J end by 0 bases, with 7 bases between. The CDR3 DNA is TGTGCCATCAGTGTAGAGGTCTCTGGGGCCAACGTCCTGACTTTC. This gives the protein CAISVEVSGANVLTF.

The V and J genes are TRBV10-3 and TRBJ2-7; 9 bases match TRBD1. V gave up 8 bases and J gave up 2 bases; unmatched junction bases: 22. Per germline, CDR1 ENHRY and CDR2 SYGVKD. The CDR3 spans 19 residues. The CDR3 here is CAIGPSGGQGPSRPYEQYF. The DNA for the CDR3 is TGTGCCATCGGCCCGTCTGGGGGACAGGGCCCTTCGAGGCCCTACGAGCAGTACTTC.

The genes are TRBV15 and TRBJ1-2; 11 bases align to TRBD1. V lost 3 bases to trimming and J lost 4 bases; unmatched junction nucleotides: 1. The CDR3 runs to 14 residues. CDR1 and CDR2 (germline): LNHNV, YYDKDF (reference sequence). CDR3 in amino acids: CATSRGTGGYGYTF. The CDR3 region has the DNA TGTGCCACCAGCAGGGGGACAGGGGGCTATGGCTACACCTTC.

Written as DNA, the CDR3 is TGTGCCAGCTCACCACCGACAAGGAATCAAGAGACCCAGTACTTC. Its translation: CASSPPTRNQETQYF. The chain carries TRBV18 and TRBJ2-5; D is unclear. This CDR3 region has 15 residues. With 0 bases removed from V and 2 bases from J, the gap between germline ends came to 10 bases. Germline values: CDR1 KGHSH, CDR2 LQKENI.

This chain links TRBV6-5 with TRBJ2-5; possibly TRBD2 for D (6 bases). Germline assignment: CDR1 MNHEY and CDR2 SVGAGI. Trimming left V 7 bases short and J 7 bases short, with 19 bases between. CDR3 length: 14 residues. In DNA form, the CDR3 reads TGTGCCAGCACTGGCGGGGATCCCCTAGGGACCCAGTACTTC. It encodes CASTGGDPLGTQYF.

CDR3 region: CASSPRSTEAFF. CDR3 bases: TGTGCCAGCAGCCCACGGAGCACTGAAGCTTTCTTT. V usage is TRBV7-9 and J usage is TRBJ1-1; D gene unclear. Germline V gene sequence: CDR1 SEHNR, CDR2 FQNEAQ (reference sequence). This CDR3 spans 12 amino acids. V was shortened by 5 bases and J by 4 bases, with 8 bases between the two germline ends.

The chain employs TRBV4-1 and TRBJ2-1; 8 bases line up with TRBD2. This CDR3 is built from 16 residues. CDR1 and CDR2 from the germline V gene are MGHRA and YSYEKL. Trimming removed 4 bases from V and 0 bases from J; junction bases left unmatched: 5. For the CDR3, the DNA is TGCGCCAGCAGCCGAGCGGGGGCCAGCTCCTACAATGAGCAGTTCTTC. Its translation: CASSRAGASSYNEQFF.